This TCR beta chain was obtained from a study of T cells in Graves' hyperthyroidism and ophthalmopathy. Trimming left V 2 bases short and J 7 bases short, with 18 bases between. CDR1 is SEHNR and CDR2 is FQNEAQ in the germline V gene (reference sequence). CDR3 size: 17 residues. Amplification targeted TCR beta CDR3 regions from RNA transcripts. HTBI primers drove first-round RT-PCR of the TCR CDR3. From the multiplex PCR reads, TCRdb called clonotypes with MiXCR, one entry per CDR3 protein. The sample yields approximately 870,000 distinct CDR3 sequences, roughly 40% seen once. This clonotype was picked up many times.

The sequence came from a man between 18 and 35 years old with Graves' hyperthyroidism. The chain couples TRBV7-9 to TRBJ1-6; D remains unclear. The specimen was blood. The CDR3 protein is CASSLRTPRAGNSPLHF. In DNA, the CDR3 is TGTGCCAGCAGCTTAAGGACTCCTCGGGCAGGCAATTCACCCCTCCACTTT.